Sequencing of this T cell receptor beta chain was carried out in a study of CD8 T cells in ankylosing spondylitis. Study findings and constraints: There was a TCR beta motif, made of several highly homologous variants, that appeared characteristic of ankylosing spondylitis blood. A number of the motif variants had already been described in reactive arthritis synovial fluid and blood. Disease-linked clones displayed a CD8+ phenotype and appeared relatively rarely in peripheral blood.

Libraries for TCR beta were made by quantitative 5'-RACE with molecular barcodes. TCRdb reprocessed the 5' RACE reads with MiXCR, giving one entry per CDR3 protein. In the table there are around 770,000 distinct CDR3 sequences, about 20% of which are singletons. V lost 6 bases and J lost 3, with 12 bases in between. The CDR3 runs 13 residues. In its sample, this clonotype was seen many times. Its antigen is undetermined. This chain connects TRBV12-3 or TRBV12-4 to TRBJ2-7; no clear D gene. The TCR comes from a male donor with ankylosing spondylitis. Sequenced: blood, either unsorted or a sorted T cell fraction (not recorded which). DNA of the CDR3: TGTGCCAGCAGCCCACCCCCCAGCTACGAGCAGTACTTC. Translated, it gives CASSPPPSYEQYF.